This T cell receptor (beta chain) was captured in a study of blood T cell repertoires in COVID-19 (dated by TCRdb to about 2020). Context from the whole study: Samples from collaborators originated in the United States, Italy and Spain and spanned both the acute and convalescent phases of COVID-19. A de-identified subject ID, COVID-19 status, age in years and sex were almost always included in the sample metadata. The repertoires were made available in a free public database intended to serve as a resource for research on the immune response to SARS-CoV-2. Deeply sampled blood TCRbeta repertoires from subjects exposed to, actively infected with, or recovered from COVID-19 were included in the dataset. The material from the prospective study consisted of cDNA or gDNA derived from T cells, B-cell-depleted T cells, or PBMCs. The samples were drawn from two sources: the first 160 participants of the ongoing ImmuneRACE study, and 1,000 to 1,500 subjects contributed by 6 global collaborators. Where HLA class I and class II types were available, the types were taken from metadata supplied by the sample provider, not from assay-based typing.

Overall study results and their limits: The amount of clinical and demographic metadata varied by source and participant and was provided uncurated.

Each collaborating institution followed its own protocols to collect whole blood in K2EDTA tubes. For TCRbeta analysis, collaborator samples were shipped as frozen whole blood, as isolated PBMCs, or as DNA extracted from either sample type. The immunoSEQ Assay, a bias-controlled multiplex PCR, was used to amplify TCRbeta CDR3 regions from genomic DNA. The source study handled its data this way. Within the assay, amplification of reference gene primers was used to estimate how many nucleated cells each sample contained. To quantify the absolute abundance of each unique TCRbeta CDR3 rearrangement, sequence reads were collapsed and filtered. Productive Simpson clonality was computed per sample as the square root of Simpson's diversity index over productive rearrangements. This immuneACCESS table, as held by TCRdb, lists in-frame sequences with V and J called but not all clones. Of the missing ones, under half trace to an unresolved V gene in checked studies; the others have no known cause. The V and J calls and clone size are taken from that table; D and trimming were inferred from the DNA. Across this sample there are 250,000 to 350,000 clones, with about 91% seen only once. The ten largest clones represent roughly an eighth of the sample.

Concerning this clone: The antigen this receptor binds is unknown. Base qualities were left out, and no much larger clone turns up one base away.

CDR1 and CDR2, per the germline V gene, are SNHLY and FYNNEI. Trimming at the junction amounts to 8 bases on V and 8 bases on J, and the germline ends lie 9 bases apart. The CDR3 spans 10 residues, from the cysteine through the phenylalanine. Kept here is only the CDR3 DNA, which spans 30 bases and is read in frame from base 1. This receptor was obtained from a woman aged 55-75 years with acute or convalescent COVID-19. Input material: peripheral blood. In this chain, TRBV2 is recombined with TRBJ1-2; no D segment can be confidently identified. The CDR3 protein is CASGLGGYTF. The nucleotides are TGTGCCAGCGGACTGGGGGGCTACACCTTC.